These 26 T cell receptor beta chains share one sample of origin, sequenced in a study of PD-L1 blockade in urothelial cancer (dated by TCRdb to 2016 to 2017). The time point tag for this specimen amounts to: peripheral blood 6 weeks after treatment start. The library relied on the immunoSEQ multiplex PCR assay. TCRdb re-hosts the immuneACCESS table, in-frame sequences only. Its copies lack some clones; in the studies checked, an unresolved V gene accounts for under half of them, and the cause for the rest is not known. Within this sample are some 48,000 clones, with more than 75% of them counted one time only. Less than 11% of the sample lies in the top ten. The sequences come from PBMCs, collected around atezolizumab (anti-PD-L1) treatment. The source of these receptors is a man in his 60s with urothelial cancer.

J is TRBJ1-3 and V is TRBV19; tentatively, D is TRBD1 (6 bases). The CDR3 consists of 14 residues. Germline values: CDR1 LNHDA, CDR2 SQIVND (reference sequence). The germline V and J ends were trimmed by 7 bases and 3 bases, with 13 bases remaining between them. For the CDR3, the DNA is TGTGCCAGTACCCAACAGGGTTATGGAAACACCATATATTTT. As protein: CASTQQGYGNTIYF. The complete variable domain, with remaining parts taken from reference TRBV19 and TRBJ1-3, reads DGGITQSPKYLFRKEGQNVTLSCEQNLNHDAMYWYRQDPGQGLRLIYYSQIVNDFQKGDIAEGYSVSREKKESFPLTVTSAQKNPTAFYLCASTQQGYGNTIYFGEGSWLTVV.

This clone has only a few counts. V and J are TRBV30 and TRBJ1-1; TRBD1 matches 10 bases. The germline gives CDR1 GTSNPN, CDR2 SVGIG (reference sequence). The CDR3 has 13 residues. V lost 2 bases to trimming and J lost 4 bases; unmatched junction nucleotides: 1. The DNA for the CDR3 is TGTGCCTGGAGTCGACAGGGGGCCACTGAAGCTTTCTTT. Encoded protein: CAWSRQGATEAFF.

V is TRBV13 and J is TRBJ2-3; the match to TRBD2 covers 8 bases. The CDR3 is 16 amino acids. V lost 0 bases and J lost 0; bases outside the gene matches: 2. In germline, CDR1 is PRHDT, CDR2 FYEKMQ (reference sequence). The CDR3: CASSLGRGESTDTQYF. The CDR3 nucleotides are TGTGCCAGCAGCTTAGGGCGGGGGGAGAGCACAGATACGCAGTATTTT. Variable domain in full (rest from reference TRBV13 and TRBJ2-3): AAGVIQSPRHLIKEKRETATLKCYPIPRHDTVYWYQQGPGQDPQFLISFYEKMQSDKGSIPDRFSAQQFSDYHSELNMSSLELGDSALYFCASSLGRGESTDTQYFGPGTRLTVL.

This chain joins TRBV11-3 and TRBJ2-5, with 7 bases lining up with TRBD1. V was pared by 5 bases and J by 4 bases, with 19 bases of the junction left unmatched. Germline V gene sequence: CDR1 SGHNT, CDR2 YENEEA. This CDR3 contains 18 residues. CDR3 DNA: TGTGCCAGCAGCCTAAGACACGTTGGGCGTCGGGACAGAGAGACCCAGTACTTC. Translating it yields CASSLRHVGRRDRETQYF.

This sequence joins TRBV28 and TRBJ1-2, with D perhaps matching TRBD1 (6 bases). CDR3 size: 14 residues. V was shortened by 2 bases and J by 6 bases, with 13 bases between the two germline ends. The germline CDR1 and CDR2 sequences are MDHEN and SYDVKM. CDR3 amino acids: CASSLGGATNGYTF. In DNA form, the CDR3 reads TGTGCCAGCAGTTTAGGGGGGGCGACGAATGGCTACACCTTC.

V usage is TRBV11-3 and J usage is TRBJ2-5, with D tentatively TRBD1 (6 bases). The CDR3 covers 17 residues. The germline V and J ends were trimmed by 5 bases and 2 bases, with 21 bases remaining between them. Germline CDR1 is SGHNT and CDR2 is YENEEA. The chain's CDR3 is CASSNGKTTGEQETQYF. In DNA, the CDR3 is TGTGCCAGCAGCAACGGGAAAACGACAGGCGAGCAAGAGACCCAGTACTTC.

The chain links TRBV15 to TRBJ2-5, with 10 bases matching TRBD2. This CDR3 comprises 16 residues. The V gene end was trimmed by 1 base and the J gene end by 5 bases; junction bases not matched to a gene: 7. Per the germline V gene, CDR1 is LNHNV and CDR2 is YYDKDF (reference sequence). The CDR3 loop reads CATSRGTSGEGETQYF. CDR3 nucleotides: TGTGCCACCAGCAGAGGAACTAGCGGGGAGGGTGAGACCCAGTACTTC.

The chain employs TRBV4-1 and TRBJ1-2; 11 nucleotides line up with TRBD1. This CDR3 has 20 residues. V was pared by 3 bases and J by 6 bases, with 21 bases of the junction left unmatched. CDR1 is MGHRA, CDR2 YSYEKL, per germline. The CDR3 region is CASSQEGYGQGARSSNGYTF. CDR3 bases: TGCGCCAGCAGCCAGGAAGGATATGGACAGGGGGCCCGGTCTTCGAATGGCTACACCTTC.

The V gene is TRBV6-5, the J gene TRBJ2-5, with D perhaps matching TRBD2 (5 bases). V was trimmed by 7 bases and J by 3 bases, leaving 15 bases between them. In germline, CDR1 is MNHEY, CDR2 SVGAGI. This CDR3 has 14 residues. The CDR3 region is CASTAAGAEETQYF. The DNA for the CDR3 is TGTGCCAGCACGGCCGCGGGCGCGGAAGAGACCCAGTACTTC.

This chain connects TRBV19 to TRBJ1-2, with TRBD1 identical over 7 bases. The CDR3 length is 13 residues. CDR1 and CDR2 (germline): LNHDA, SQIVND (reference sequence). V was pared by 5 bases and J by 4 bases, with 4 bases of the junction left unmatched. The chain's CDR3 is CASSAGQAYGYTF. The CDR3 DNA reads as TGTGCCAGTAGTGCTGGACAGGCCTATGGCTACACCTTC.

This chain connects TRBV6-5 to TRBJ1-1; D may be TRBD1 (6 bases). This CDR3 contains 15 residues. The germline V gene has CDR1 MNHEY and CDR2 SVGAGI. Trimming stripped 6 bases from V and 3 bases from J, with 17 bases between. CDR3 protein: CASRPYRAEDTEAFF. The CDR3 DNA sequence: TGTGCCAGCAGGCCCTACAGGGCTGAGGACACTGAAGCTTTCTTT.

The chain joins TRBV9 to TRBJ2-3, with 10 bases aligning to TRBD2. Germline V gene lookup returns CDR1 SGDLS and CDR2 YYNGEE. The CDR3 length is 16 residues. V trimming: 3 bases; J trimming: 1 base; junction bases outside the gene matches: 5. Here the CDR3 reads CASSAQRGGGTDTQYF. Written as DNA, the CDR3 is TGTGCCAGCAGCGCACAGCGGGGGGGAGGCACAGATACGCAGTATTTT.

This clone was detected only a few times. The chain carries TRBV30 and TRBJ1-1; 9 nucleotides align to TRBD1. The CDR3 totals 12 residues. Germline V lookup: CDR1 GTSNPN, CDR2 SVGIG (reference sequence). The junction had 2 bases not matched to a gene; V was cut back by 2 bases and J by 7 bases. CDR3 in amino acids: CAWSRQGVEAFF. CDR3 coding DNA: TGTGCCTGGAGTAGACAGGGGGTTGAAGCTTTCTTT.

The rearrangement uses TRBV15 and TRBJ1-6; D ambiguous. The V end was cut by 4 bases, the J end by 6 bases, with 10 bases between. Germline assignment: CDR1 LNHNV and CDR2 YYDKDF (reference sequence). This CDR3 is 14 amino acids long. CDR3 loop: CATSNGVPNSPLHF. CDR3 nucleotides: TGTGCCACCAGCAACGGGGTACCTAATTCACCCCTCCACTTT.

The chain combines TRBV6-6 with TRBJ2-5; 14 bases agree with TRBD2. V lost 4 bases to trimming and J lost 5 bases; unmatched junction nucleotides: 3. The length of the CDR3 is 15 residues. Germline V lookup: CDR1 MNHNY, CDR2 SVGAGI (reference sequence). Here the CDR3 reads CASSLTSGGAETQYF. The CDR3 DNA is TGTGCCAGCAGTTTGACTAGCGGGGGGGCCGAGACCCAGTACTTC.

This rearrangement joins TRBV6-5 to TRBJ2-1; 9 bases match TRBD1. Unmatched junction bases numbered 10, after V lost 5 bases and J lost 8 bases. The germline gives CDR1 MNHEY, CDR2 SVGAGI. There are 15 residues in the CDR3. The CDR3 loop is CASSKQGAKVDEQFF. CDR3 DNA sequence: TGTGCCAGCAGTAAACAGGGGGCTAAGGTAGATGAGCAGTTCTTC.

This chain links TRBV27 with TRBJ2-7; D may be TRBD2 (5 bases). The CDR3 contains 16 residues. The germline V gene encodes CDR1 MNHEY and CDR2 SMNVEV (reference sequence). V was clipped by 3 bases and J by 0 bases, with 15 bases between them. CDR3 loop: CASSFRGLPPSYEQYF. CDR3 in DNA: TGTGCCAGCAGTTTCCGGGGTCTGCCTCCCTCCTACGAGCAGTACTTC.

V and J are TRBV4-3 and TRBJ1-4; D is uncertain. Trimming took 1 base from V and 2 from J, leaving 14 bases between them. CDR1 is LGHNA, CDR2 YSLEER, per germline. The CDR3 extends over 17 amino acids. CDR3 bases: TGCGCCAGCAGCCAAGGGGCCGGAGGGCTGACTAATGAAAAACTGTTTTTT. Translation gives CASSQGAGGLTNEKLFF.

This clone has just a few counts. This rearrangement joins TRBV15 to TRBJ1-1; TRBD1 matches 8 bases. The CDR3 runs 15 residues. CDR1 is LNHNV, CDR2 YYDKDF, per germline (reference sequence). The J segment lost 1 base and the V segment lost 0 bases, leaving 1 base of the junction unmatched. In nucleotides, the CDR3 is TGTGCCACCAGCAGAGACAGGGGGCCGAACACTGAAGCTTTCTTT. This codes for CATSRDRGPNTEAFF.

V is TRBV9 and J is TRBJ2-2, with D perhaps TRBD2 (6 bases). The CDR3 is made up of 17 amino acids. Trimming stripped 4 bases from V and 0 bases from J, with 16 bases between. CDR1 and CDR2 (germline): SGDLS, YYNGEE. The CDR3 spells CASSPEIAGPNTGELFF. CDR3 DNA: TGTGCCAGCAGCCCTGAGATTGCGGGGCCGAACACCGGGGAGCTGTTTTTT.

The V call is TRBV29-1, the J call TRBJ2-3; D is possibly TRBD1 (6 bases). The CDR3 totals 14 residues. With 1 base removed from V and 1 base from J, the gap between germline ends came to 9 bases. Germline lookup yields CDR1 SQVTM and CDR2 ANQGSEA. CDR3 sequence (DNA): TGCAGCGTTGAAGGGGGGCACCGCACAGATACGCAGTATTTT. It yields the protein CSVEGGHRTDTQYF.

The chain has TRBV4-2 and TRBJ2-3; weak D call: TRBD1 (6 bases). V lost 0 bases and J 0 bases, leaving 16 bases between the germline ends. The CDR3 has 18 amino acids. CDR1 and CDR2 from the germline V gene are LGHNA and YNFKEQ. For the CDR3, the DNA is TGTGCCAGCAGCCAAGATTTAATTGTGGGGGCCAGCACAGATACGCAGTATTTT. Residues: CASSQDLIVGASTDTQYF.

The chain uses TRBV2 and TRBJ2-7, with D perhaps matching TRBD2 (5 bases). V was pared by 6 bases and J by 6 bases, with 15 bases between. This CDR3 contains 13 residues. Germline V gene sequence: CDR1 SNHLY, CDR2 FYNNEI. DNA of the CDR3: TGTGCCAGCAGCCAGGACTGGGCCGCCGAGCAGTACTTC. Translated: CASSQDWAAEQYF.

The V call is TRBV5-1, the J call TRBJ1-3; D is ambiguous. Germline loops: CDR1 SGHRS, CDR2 YFSETQ. CDR3 length: 15 amino acids. V was cut by 1 base and J by 4 bases, with 12 bases left in between. CDR3 sequence: CASSLPRDPGNTIYF. In nucleotides, the CDR3 is TGCGCCAGCAGCTTGCCGAGGGATCCGGGAAACACCATATATTTT.

This sequence joins TRBV11-3 and TRBJ1-3, with TRBD1 matching 7 bases. Germline CDR1 SGHNT, CDR2 YENEEA. The CDR3 is made up of 15 amino acids. Trimming removed 4 bases from V and 6 bases from J; junction bases left unmatched: 9. The CDR3 spells CASSYPTGWVNTIYF. The CDR3 bases are TGTGCCAGCAGCTACCCGACAGGGTGGGTAAACACCATATATTTT.

This clone has just a few counts. This chain links TRBV5-1 with TRBJ1-2; a possible D gene is TRBD1 (6 bases). V was cut by 0 bases and J by 4 bases, with 10 bases left in between. The germline V gene encodes CDR1 SGHRS and CDR2 YFSETQ. The length of the CDR3 is 14 residues. CDR3: CASSLGTDIYGYTF. DNA of the CDR3: TGCGCCAGCAGCTTGGGGACAGACATCTATGGCTACACCTTC.